This TCR beta chain comes out of a study of shared clonotypes between healthy human individuals. Study findings and constraints: Naive subsets generally had larger estimated richness than memory subsets. For sorted subsets, rarefaction showed incomplete sequencing despite large depth.

Germline trimming cut 3 bases from V and 6 bases from J; bases unmatched to any gene: 13. Germline values: CDR1 GTSNPN, CDR2 SVGIG (reference sequence). The CDR3 is made up of 16 amino acids. Every immunoSEQ plate was one replicate of a subset's evenly spread DNA. The method was immunoSEQ multiplex PCR; TCRdb's version includes in-frame clones alone and lacks a portion of them. The table has millions of clones, 90% to 95% seen once. As for this clone: As yet, its antigen is unknown.

Sequencing input: naive CD4+ T cells from PBMCs. Subset defined: CD45RA+ positively selected. The chain recombines TRBV30 with TRBJ2-3; 9 nucleotides line up with TRBD1. The receptor was isolated from a man younger than 30 in good health. Some clones in this sample may be carry-over from other donors' samples. The CDR3 spells CAWSDTGGAWGDTQYF. The CDR3 nucleotides are TGTGCCTGGAGCGATACAGGGGGCGCTTGGGGGGATACGCAGTATTTT.